The TCR beta chain under discussion was sequenced for a study of naive and memory T cell subsets. General observations from the study: Possibly reflecting memory cells re-expressing CD45RA, a few larger clonotypes occurred in naive repertoires, especially CD8.

In the case of this clonotype: The antigen remains undetermined.

Two oligonucleotides, mixed equimolar, formed the beta constant-region primer covering TRBC1 and TRBC2. Ligated cDNA was amplified by four rounds of PCR with nested alpha and beta constant-region primers and SP2. TCRdb independently ran MiXCR on the UMI-ligation and nested PCR reads; one entry per CDR3 protein. This sample has some 83,000 distinct CDR3 sequences, with about 10% found just once. This CDR3 has 11 amino acids. Trimming shortened V by 8 bases and J by 1 base, and 5 bases separated the two germline ends. The V gene's germline CDR1 is MNHEY and CDR2 SMNVEV (reference sequence). This receptor was obtained from a human donor in good health. The sequenced material came from naive CD8+ T cells from blood. V is TRBV27 and J is TRBJ1-2; D is undetermined. For the CDR3, the DNA is TGTGCCAGCTGGGGTAACTATGGCTACACCTTC. Translated, it gives CASWGNYGYTF.